This paragraph covers one T cell receptor beta chain sequence. Antigen specificity is unknown. Sequencing used immunoSEQ multiplex PCR; TCRdb keeps in-frame clones, though not all of them. The sample shows some 80,000 clones, approximately 90% of them seen only once. This specimen belongs to a study of T cell responses to AZD1222 COVID-19 vaccine. Study outcomes and limitations: The span of vaccine-associated CD4 TCRs extended across spike, with dominance at 160-218 and 743-854. Spike-specific TCR breadth and depth both grew after two AZD1222 doses.

V shed 2 bases, J shed 4 bases, and the junction held 7 bases outside the gene matches. Germline-derived CDR1 and CDR2 are LGHDT and YNNKEL (reference sequence). The CDR3 consists of 15 residues. Sequenced material: peripheral blood, taken 28 days after the second dose of the MenACWY control vaccine. V and J are TRBV3-1 (or the pseudogene TRBV3-2) and TRBJ1-2; 7 bases agree with TRBD1. This clonotype was obtained from an adult who received the MenACWY meningococcal vaccine as a control. CDR3 bases: TGTGCCAGCAGCCAACGACAGGGAAGGGGCTATGGCTACACCTTC. Translated, it gives CASSQRQGRGYGYTF.